The 3 T cell receptor beta chains below all came from one sample that was sequenced in a study of blood T cell repertoires in COVID-19. The assay was immunoSEQ multiplex PCR, and TCRdb's table has in-frame clones only and misses some. The sample shows roughly 150,000 clones, about 80% of them seen only once. The sequenced material came from peripheral blood. The source of these receptors is a man aged 65 to 79 with active or convalescent COVID-19.

The sample holds one count of this clone. This chain links TRBV7-3 with TRBJ2-7, with D maybe TRBD2 (6 bases). Per germline, CDR1 SGHTA and CDR2 FQGTGA. V lost 3 bases, J lost 7 bases, and 13 bases lay in between. This CDR3 spans 13 amino acids. CDR3 sequence (DNA): TGTGCCAGCAGCTTGACTAGTCCAGGGGAGCAGTACTTC. Its translation: CASSLTSPGEQYF.

This chain joins TRBV18 and TRBJ2-1; 7 nucleotides align to TRBD1. The CDR3 is 17 amino acids. The V and J ends lost 1 base and 5 bases, in that order; junction bases with no gene match: 11. Germline values: CDR1 KGHSH, CDR2 LQKENI. CDR3 bases: TGTGCCAGCTCACCACTTGGTTGGGGGACAGTAAACAATGAGCAGTTCTTC. It codes for CASSPLGWGTVNNEQFF.

DNA of the CDR3: TGTGCCAGCAGCTTGGCCGCAGGGCCCCAATACGAGCAGTACTTC. The encoded protein is CASSLAAGPQYEQYF. The V gene is TRBV5-5, the J gene TRBJ2-7, with a weak D call TRBD1 (5 bases). This CDR3 spans 15 amino acids. V lost 0 bases to trimming and J lost 4 bases, with 14 bases between them. Germline V CDR1 and CDR2: SGHKS, YYEKEE (reference sequence).